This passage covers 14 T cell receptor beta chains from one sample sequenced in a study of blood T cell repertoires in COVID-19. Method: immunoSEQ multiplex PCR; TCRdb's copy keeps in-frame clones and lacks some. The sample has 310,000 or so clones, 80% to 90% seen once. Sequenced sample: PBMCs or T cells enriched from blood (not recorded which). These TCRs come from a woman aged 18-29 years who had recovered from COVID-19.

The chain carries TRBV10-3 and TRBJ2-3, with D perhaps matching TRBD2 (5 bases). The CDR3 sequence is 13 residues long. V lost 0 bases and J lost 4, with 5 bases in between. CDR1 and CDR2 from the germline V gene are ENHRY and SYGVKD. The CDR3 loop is CAISESGADTQYF. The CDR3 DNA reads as TGTGCCATCAGTGAGTCGGGAGCAGATACGCAGTATTTT.

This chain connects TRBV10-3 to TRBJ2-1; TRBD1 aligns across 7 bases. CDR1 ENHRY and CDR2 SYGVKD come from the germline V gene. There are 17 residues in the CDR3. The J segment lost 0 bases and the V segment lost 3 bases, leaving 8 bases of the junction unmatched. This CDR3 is CAISESSGGSSYNEQFF. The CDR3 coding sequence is TGTGCCATCAGTGAATCGTCAGGGGGAAGCTCCTACAATGAGCAGTTCTTC.

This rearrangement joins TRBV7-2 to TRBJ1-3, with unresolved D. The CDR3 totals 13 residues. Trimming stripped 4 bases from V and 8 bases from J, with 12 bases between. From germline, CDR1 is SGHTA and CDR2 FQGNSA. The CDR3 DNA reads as TGTGCCAGCAGCTCAGAGGTCGCATACACCATATATTTT. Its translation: CASSSEVAYTIYF.

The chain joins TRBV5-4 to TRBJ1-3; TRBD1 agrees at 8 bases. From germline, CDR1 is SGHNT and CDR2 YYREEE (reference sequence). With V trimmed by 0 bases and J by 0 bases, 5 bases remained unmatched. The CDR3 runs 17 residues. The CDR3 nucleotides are TGTGCCAGCAGCTTGGACGGACAGGGAAGCTCTGGAAACACCATATATTTT. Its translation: CASSLDGQGSSGNTIYF. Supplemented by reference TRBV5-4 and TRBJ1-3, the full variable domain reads ETGVTQSPTHLIKTRGQQVTLRCSSQSGHNTVSWYQQALGQGPQFIFQYYREEENGRGNFPPRFSGLQFPNYSSELNVNALELDDSALYLCASSLDGQGSSGNTIYFGEGSWLTVV.

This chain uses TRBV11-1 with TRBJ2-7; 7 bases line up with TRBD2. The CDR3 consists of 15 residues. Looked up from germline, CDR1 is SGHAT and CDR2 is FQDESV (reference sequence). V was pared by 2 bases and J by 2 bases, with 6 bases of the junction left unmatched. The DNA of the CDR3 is TGTGCCAGCAGCTTATTACTAGCGTCAACCTACGAGCAGTACTTC. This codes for CASSLLLASTYEQYF.

The CDR3, as DNA: TGTGCCAGCAGCCCCGGGTCGCTCCCCTATGGCTACACCTTC. Encoded protein: CASSPGSLPYGYTF. The chain recombines TRBV27 with TRBJ1-2; the D is unclear. CDR3 length: 14 amino acids. The germline CDR1 and CDR2 sequences are MNHEY and SMNVEV (reference sequence). V lost 6 bases and J 4 bases, leaving 15 bases between the germline ends.

This CDR3 reads CASSSGTGGSGNTIYF. CDR3 in DNA: TGTGCCAGCTCATCCGGGACAGGTGGCTCTGGAAACACCATATATTTT. The chain is built from TRBV18 and TRBJ1-3, with 8 bases matching TRBD1. The CDR3 runs 16 residues. V shed 5 bases, J shed 0 bases, and the junction held 6 bases outside the gene matches. Per the germline V gene, CDR1 is KGHSH and CDR2 is LQKENI.

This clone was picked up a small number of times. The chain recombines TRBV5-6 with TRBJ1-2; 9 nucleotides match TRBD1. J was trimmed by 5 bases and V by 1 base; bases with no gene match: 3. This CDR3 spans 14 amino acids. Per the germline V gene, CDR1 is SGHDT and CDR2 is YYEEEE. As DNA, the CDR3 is TGTGCCAGCAGCTTGACGACAGGGGGTTATGGCTACACCTTC. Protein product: CASSLTTGGYGYTF.

CDR3 nucleotide sequence: TGTGCCAGCAGCCGGACAGGTGTAGTAACTGAAGCTTTCTTT. This codes for CASSRTGVVTEAFF. The chain employs TRBV5-4 and TRBJ1-1; 7 positions agree with TRBD1. V was pared by 4 bases and J by 5 bases, with 8 bases of the junction left unmatched. CDR3 length: 14 amino acids. CDR1 and CDR2 from the germline V gene are SGHNT and YYREEE (reference sequence).

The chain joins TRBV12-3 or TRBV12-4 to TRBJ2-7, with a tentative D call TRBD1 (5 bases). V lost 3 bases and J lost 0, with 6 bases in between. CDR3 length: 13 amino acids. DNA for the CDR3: TGTGCCAGCAGTTTCAGGGCCTCCTACGAGCAGTACTTC. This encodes CASSFRASYEQYF.

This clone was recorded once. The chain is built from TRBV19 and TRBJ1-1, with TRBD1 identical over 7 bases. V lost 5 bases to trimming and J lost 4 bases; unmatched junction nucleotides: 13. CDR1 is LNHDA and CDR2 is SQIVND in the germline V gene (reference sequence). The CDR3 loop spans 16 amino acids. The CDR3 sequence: CASSPNPGGSGTEAFF. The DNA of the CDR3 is TGTGCCAGTAGTCCCAACCCAGGGGGTAGCGGCACTGAAGCTTTCTTT.

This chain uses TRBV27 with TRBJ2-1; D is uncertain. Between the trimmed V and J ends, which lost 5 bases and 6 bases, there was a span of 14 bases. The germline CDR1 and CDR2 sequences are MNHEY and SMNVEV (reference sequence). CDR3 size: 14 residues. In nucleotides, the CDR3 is TGTGCCAGCAGTCCCCGAGGCTTCCTCAATGAGCAGTTCTTC. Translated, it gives CASSPRGFLNEQFF.

The CDR3 coding sequence is TGTGCCAGCTCAACAAACAAGACAGAATATAGCAATCAGCCCCAGCATTTT. Amino acid sequence: CASSTNKTEYSNQPQHF. The chain recombines TRBV18 with TRBJ1-5; D is possibly TRBD1 (5 bases). The germline V and J ends were trimmed by 5 bases and 0 bases, with 17 bases remaining between them. The CDR3 totals 17 residues. From germline, CDR1 is KGHSH and CDR2 LQKENI.

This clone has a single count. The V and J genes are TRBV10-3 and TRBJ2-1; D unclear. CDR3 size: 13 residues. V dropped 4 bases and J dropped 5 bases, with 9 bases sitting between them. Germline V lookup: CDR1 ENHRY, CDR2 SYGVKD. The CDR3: CAISALEDNEQFF. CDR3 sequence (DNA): TGTGCCATCAGTGCTTTAGAAGACAATGAGCAGTTCTTC.